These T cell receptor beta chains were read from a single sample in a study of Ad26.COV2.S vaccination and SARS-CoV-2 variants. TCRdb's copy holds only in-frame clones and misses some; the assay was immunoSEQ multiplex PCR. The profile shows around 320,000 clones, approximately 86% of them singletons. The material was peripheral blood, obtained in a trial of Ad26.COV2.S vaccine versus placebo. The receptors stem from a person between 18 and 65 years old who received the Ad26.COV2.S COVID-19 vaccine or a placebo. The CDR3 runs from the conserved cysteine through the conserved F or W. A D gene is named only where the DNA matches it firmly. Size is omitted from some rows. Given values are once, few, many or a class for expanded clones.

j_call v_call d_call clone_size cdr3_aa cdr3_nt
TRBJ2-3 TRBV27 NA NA CASSFTGTASTDTQYF TGTGCCAGCAGTTTTACAGGGACGGCTAGCACAGATACGCAGTATTTT
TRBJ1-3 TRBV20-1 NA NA CSASTTPPGNTIYF TGCAGTGCTAGTACGACCCCCCCTGGAAACACCATATATTTT
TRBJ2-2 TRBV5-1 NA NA CASSLLDYAGELFF TGCGCCAGCAGCTTACTGGACTACGCCGGGGAGCTGTTTTTT
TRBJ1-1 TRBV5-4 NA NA CASSLPRVGVNTEAFF TGTGCCAGCAGCTTGCCGCGGGTAGGGGTAAACACTGAAGCTTTCTTT
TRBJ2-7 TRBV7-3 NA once CASSAYSTPYEQYF TGTGCCAGCAGCGCGTACTCTACACCTTACGAGCAGTACTTC
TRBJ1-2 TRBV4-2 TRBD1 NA CASSQGKGMGQAYGYTF TGTGCCAGCAGCCAAGGCAAGGGGATGGGACAGGCCTATGGCTACACCTTC
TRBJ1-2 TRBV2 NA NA CASSYGPAGYGYTF TGTGCCAGCAGTTATGGACCGGCTGGCTATGGCTACACCTTC
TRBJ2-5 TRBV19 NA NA CAPSPRVEVNQETQYF TGTGCCCCCAGCCCCCGCGTCGAGGTAAACCAAGAGACCCAGTACTTC
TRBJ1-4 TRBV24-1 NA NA CATSEGGKLFF TGTGCCACCAGTGAAGGCGGAAAACTGTTTTTT
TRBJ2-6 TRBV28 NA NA CASSPRGRSFSGANVLTF TGTGCCAGCAGCCCCCGCGGGCGGTCCTTCTCGGGGGCCAACGTCCTGACTTTC
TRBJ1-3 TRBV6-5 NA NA CASSRDNSGNTIYF TGTGCCAGCAGCCGGGACAACTCTGGAAACACCATATATTTT
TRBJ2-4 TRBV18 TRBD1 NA CASSPPDRGGYIQYF TGTGCCAGCTCACCACCGGACAGGGGAGGGTACATTCAGTACTTC
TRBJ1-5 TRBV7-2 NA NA CASSEPGGTQHF TGTGCCAGCAGTGAACCTGGAGGGACCCAGCATTTT
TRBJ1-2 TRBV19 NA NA CASSMGRPYGYTF TGTGCCAGTAGTATGGGGCGCCCTTATGGCTACACCTTC
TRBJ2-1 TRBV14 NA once CASSPIMVGVGNEQFF TGTGCCAGCAGCCCGATCATGGTGGGGGTGGGCAATGAGCAGTTCTTC
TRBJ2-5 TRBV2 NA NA CASSAKLWGAVVETQYF TGTGCCAGCAGTGCCAAGCTTTGGGGTGCGGTTGTTGAGACCCAGTACTTC
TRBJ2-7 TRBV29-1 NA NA CSVESDSSYEQYF TGCAGCGTTGAATCTGACAGTTCCTACGAGCAGTACTTC